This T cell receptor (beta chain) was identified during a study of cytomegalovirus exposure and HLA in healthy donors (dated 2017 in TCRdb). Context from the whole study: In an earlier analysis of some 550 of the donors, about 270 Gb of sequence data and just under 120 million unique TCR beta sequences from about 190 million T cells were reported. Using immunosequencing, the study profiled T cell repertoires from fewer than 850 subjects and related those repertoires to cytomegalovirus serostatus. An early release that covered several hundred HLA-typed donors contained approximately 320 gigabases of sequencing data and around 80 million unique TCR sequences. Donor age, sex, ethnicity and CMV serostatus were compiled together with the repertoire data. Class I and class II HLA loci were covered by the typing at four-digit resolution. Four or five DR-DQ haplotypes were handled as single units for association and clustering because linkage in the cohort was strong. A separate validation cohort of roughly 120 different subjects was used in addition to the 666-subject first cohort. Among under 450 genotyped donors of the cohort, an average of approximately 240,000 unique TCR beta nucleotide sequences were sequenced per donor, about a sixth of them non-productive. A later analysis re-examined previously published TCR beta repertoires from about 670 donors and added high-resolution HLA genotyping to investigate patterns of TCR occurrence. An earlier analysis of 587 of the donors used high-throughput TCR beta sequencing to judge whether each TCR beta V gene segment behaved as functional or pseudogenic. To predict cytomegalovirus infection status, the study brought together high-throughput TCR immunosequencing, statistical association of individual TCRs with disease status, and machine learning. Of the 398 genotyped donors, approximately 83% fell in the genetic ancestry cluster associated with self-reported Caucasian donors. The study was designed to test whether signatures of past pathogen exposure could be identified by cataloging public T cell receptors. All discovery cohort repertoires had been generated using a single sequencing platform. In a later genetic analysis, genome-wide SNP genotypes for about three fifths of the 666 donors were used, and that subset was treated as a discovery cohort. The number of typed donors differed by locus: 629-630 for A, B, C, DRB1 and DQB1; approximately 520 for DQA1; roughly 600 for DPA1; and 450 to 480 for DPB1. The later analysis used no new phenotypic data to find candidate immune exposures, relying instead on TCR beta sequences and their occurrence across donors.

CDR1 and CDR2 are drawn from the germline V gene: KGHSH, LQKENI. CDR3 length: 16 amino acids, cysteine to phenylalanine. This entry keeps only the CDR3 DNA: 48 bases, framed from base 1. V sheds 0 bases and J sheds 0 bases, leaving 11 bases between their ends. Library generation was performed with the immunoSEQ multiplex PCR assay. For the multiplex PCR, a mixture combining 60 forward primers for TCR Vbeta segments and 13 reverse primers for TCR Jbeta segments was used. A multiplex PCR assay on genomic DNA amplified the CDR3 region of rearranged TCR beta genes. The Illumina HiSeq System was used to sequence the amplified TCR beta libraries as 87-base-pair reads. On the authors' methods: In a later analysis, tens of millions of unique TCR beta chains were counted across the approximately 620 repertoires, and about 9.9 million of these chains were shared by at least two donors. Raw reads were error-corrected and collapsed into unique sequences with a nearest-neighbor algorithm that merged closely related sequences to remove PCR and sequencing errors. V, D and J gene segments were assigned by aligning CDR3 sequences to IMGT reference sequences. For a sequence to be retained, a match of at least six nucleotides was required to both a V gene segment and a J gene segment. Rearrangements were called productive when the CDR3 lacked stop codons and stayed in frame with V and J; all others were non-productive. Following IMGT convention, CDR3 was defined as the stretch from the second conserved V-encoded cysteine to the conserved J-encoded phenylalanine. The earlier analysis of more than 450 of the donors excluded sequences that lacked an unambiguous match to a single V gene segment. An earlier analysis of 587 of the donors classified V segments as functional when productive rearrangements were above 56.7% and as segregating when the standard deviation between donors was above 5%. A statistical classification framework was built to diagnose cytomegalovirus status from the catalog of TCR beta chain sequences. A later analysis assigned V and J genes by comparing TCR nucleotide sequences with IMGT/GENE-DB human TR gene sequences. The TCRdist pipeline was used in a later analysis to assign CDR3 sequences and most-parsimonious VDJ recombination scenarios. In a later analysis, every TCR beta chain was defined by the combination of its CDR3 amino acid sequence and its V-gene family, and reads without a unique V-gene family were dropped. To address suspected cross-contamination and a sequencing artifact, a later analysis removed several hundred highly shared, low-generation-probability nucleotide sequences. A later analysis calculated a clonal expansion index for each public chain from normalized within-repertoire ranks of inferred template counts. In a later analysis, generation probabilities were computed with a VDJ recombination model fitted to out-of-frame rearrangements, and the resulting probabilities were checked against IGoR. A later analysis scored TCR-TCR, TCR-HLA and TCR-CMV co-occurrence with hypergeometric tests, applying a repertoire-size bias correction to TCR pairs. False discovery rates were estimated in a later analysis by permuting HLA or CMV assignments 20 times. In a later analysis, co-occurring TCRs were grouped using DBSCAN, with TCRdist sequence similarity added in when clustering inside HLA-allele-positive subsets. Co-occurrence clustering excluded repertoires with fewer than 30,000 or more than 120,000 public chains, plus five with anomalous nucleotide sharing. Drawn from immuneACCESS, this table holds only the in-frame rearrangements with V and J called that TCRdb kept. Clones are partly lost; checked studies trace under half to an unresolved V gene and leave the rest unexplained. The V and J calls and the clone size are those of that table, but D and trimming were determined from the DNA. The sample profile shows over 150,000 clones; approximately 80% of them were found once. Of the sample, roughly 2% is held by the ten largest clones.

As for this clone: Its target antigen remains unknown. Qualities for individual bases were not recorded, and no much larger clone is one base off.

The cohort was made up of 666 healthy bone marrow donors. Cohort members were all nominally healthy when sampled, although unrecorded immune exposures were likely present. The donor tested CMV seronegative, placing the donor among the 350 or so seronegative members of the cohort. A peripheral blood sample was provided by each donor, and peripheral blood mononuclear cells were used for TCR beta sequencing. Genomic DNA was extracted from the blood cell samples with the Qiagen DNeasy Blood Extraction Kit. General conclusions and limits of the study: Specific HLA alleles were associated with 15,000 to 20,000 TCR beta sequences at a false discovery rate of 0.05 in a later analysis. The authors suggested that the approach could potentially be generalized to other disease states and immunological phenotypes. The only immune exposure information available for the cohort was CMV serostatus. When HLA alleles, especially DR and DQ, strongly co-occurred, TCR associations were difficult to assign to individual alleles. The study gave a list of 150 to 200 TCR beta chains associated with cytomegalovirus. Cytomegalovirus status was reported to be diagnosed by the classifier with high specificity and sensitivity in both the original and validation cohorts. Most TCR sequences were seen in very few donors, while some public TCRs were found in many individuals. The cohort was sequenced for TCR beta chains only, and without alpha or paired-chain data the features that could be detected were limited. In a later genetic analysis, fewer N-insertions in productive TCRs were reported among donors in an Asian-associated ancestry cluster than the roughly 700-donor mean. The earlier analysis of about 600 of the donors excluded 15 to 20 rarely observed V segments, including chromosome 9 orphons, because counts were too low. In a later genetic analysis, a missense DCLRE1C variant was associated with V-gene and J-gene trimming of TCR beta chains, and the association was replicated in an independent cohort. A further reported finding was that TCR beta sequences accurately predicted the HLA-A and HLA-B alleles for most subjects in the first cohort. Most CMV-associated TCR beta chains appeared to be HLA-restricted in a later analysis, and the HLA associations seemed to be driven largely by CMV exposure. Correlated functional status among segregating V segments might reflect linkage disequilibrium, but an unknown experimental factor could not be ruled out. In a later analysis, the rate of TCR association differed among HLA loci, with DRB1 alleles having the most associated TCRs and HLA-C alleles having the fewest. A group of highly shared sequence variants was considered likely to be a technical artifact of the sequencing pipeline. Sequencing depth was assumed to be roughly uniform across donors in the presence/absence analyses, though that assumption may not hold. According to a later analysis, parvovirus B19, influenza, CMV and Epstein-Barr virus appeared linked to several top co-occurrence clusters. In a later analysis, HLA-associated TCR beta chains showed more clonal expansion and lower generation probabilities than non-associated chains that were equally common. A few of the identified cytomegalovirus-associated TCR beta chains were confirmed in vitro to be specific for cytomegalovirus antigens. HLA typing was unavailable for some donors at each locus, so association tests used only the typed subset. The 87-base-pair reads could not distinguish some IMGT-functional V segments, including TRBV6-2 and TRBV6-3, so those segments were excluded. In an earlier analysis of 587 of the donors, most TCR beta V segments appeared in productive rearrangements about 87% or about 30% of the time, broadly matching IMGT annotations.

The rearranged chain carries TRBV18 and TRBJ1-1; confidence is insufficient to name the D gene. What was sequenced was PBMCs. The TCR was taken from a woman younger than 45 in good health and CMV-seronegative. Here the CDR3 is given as CASSPPMQRMNTEAFF. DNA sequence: TGTGCCAGCTCACCACCGATGCAGCGAATGAACACTGAAGCTTTCTTT.